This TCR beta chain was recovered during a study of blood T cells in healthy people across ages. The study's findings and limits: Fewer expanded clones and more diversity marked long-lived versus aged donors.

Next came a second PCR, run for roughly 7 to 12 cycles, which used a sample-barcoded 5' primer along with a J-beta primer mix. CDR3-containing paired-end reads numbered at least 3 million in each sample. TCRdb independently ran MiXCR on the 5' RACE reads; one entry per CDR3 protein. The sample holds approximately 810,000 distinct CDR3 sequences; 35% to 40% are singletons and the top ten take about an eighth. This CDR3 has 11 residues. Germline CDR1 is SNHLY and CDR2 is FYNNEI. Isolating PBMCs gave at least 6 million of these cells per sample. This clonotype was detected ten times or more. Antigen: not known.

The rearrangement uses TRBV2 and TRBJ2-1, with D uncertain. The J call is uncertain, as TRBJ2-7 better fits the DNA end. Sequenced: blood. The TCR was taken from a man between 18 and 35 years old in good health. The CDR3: CASTSYNEQYF. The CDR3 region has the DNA TGTGCCAGCACCAGCTACAATGAGCAGTACTTC.